This is a list of T cell receptor beta chains from one sample in a study of T cell repertoires in cytomegalovirus infection. TCRdb recomputed calls from the reads with MiXCR, one row per CDR3 protein. Here the sample spans about a million distinct CDR3 sequences, 30% to 40% being singletons. These receptors have no identified antigens. The sample in question was cultured CD8+ T cells from PBMCs, obtained from culture after CMV antigen stimulation. The receptors derive from a human donor in good health (CMV status not recorded). Some clones in this sample may be carry-over from other donors' samples. Both conserved end residues are part of each CDR3. D genes are given only for firm matches. Clone size, where shown, is once, few, many, or a class for clones that have expanded.

j_call: TRBJ2-3; d_call: TRBD1; clone_size: few; v_call: TRBV12-3/TRBV12-4; cdr3_aa: CASGQGPDTQYF; cdr3_nt: TGTGCCAGCGGACAGGGGCCAGATACGCAGTATTTT
j_call: TRBJ2-3; d_call: TRBD2; clone_size: -; v_call: TRBV11-2; cdr3_aa: CASFRTSGGITDTQYF; cdr3_nt: TGTGCCAGCTTCCGGACTAGCGGGGGGATCACAGATACGCAGTATTTT
j_call: TRBJ2-4; d_call: TRBD2; clone_size: -; v_call: TRBV27; cdr3_aa: CASKASGGLLAKNIQYF; cdr3_nt: TGTGCCAGCAAGGCTAGCGGGGGGCTTTTAGCCAAAAACATTCAGTACTTC
j_call: TRBJ2-1; d_call: TRBD1; clone_size: -; v_call: TRBV6-6; cdr3_aa: CASSYNRGSGEQFF; cdr3_nt: TGTGCCAGCAGTTACAACAGGGGGAGTGGTGAGCAGTTCTTC
j_call: TRBJ1-1; d_call: -; clone_size: few; v_call: TRBV27; cdr3_aa: CASNHGPYSVGEAFF; cdr3_nt: TGTGCCAGCAATCATGGCCCCTACAGCGTCGGCGAAGCTTTCTTT
j_call: TRBJ1-2; d_call: TRBD1; clone_size: -; v_call: TRBV7-8; cdr3_aa: CVSSLAGRGRDGYTF; cdr3_nt: TGTGTCAGCAGCTTAGCTGGCAGGGGGCGTGATGGCTACACCTTC
j_call: TRBJ1-4; d_call: -; clone_size: -; v_call: TRBV27; cdr3_aa: CASRPLLEEKLFF; cdr3_nt: TGTGCCAGCAGGCCCTTGTTGGAGGAAAAACTGTTTTTT
j_call: TRBJ1-2; d_call: -; clone_size: -; v_call: TRBV15; cdr3_aa: CATSSTTGGRRYGYTF; cdr3_nt: TGTGCCACCAGCAGCACAACAGGCGGACGGAGGTATGGCTACACCTTC
j_call: TRBJ2-2; d_call: TRBD1; clone_size: -; v_call: TRBV7-9; cdr3_aa: CASSSGQGVTGELFF; cdr3_nt: TGTGCCAGCAGCTCGGGACAGGGGGTTACCGGGGAGCTGTTTTTT
j_call: TRBJ2-7; d_call: -; clone_size: -; v_call: TRBV27; cdr3_aa: CASSLPGSPYEQYF; cdr3_nt: TGTGCCAGCAGTTTGCCAGGGAGTCCCTACGAGCAGTACTTC
j_call: TRBJ1-6; d_call: -; clone_size: few; v_call: TRBV11-2; cdr3_aa: CASSPVSGYSPLHF; cdr3_nt: TGTGCCAGCAGCCCTGTATCGGGATATTCACCCCTCCACTTT
j_call: TRBJ2-5; d_call: -; clone_size: many; v_call: TRBV7-2; cdr3_aa: CASSTRQAGSDETQYF; cdr3_nt: TGTGCCAGCAGCACGAGACAGGCTGGATCTGATGAGACCCAGTACTTC
j_call: TRBJ1-4; d_call: -; clone_size: -; v_call: TRBV7-9; cdr3_aa: CASSFVDRNEKLFF; cdr3_nt: TGTGCCAGCAGCTTCGTCGACAGAAATGAAAAACTGTTTTTT
j_call: TRBJ1-2; d_call: -; clone_size: -; v_call: TRBV9; cdr3_aa: CASSPLIGQNIYTF; cdr3_nt: TGTGCCAGCAGCCCCCTTATCGGACAGAACATTTACACCTTC
j_call: TRBJ2-7; d_call: TRBD1; clone_size: -; v_call: TRBV6-1; cdr3_aa: CASRDGTGGSYEQYF; cdr3_nt: TGTGCCAGCAGGGATGGGACAGGGGGATCCTACGAGCAGTACTTC
j_call: TRBJ2-5; d_call: TRBD2; clone_size: once; v_call: TRBV25-1; cdr3_aa: CASWDYLQETQYF; cdr3_nt: TGTGCCAGTTGGGACTACCTACAAGAGACCCAGTACTTC
j_call: TRBJ2-3; d_call: -; clone_size: once; v_call: TRBV29-1; cdr3_aa: CSVEGLLVGTDTQYF; cdr3_nt: TGCAGCGTTGAAGGCCTATTAGTGGGGACAGATACGCAGTATTTT
j_call: TRBJ1-1; d_call: -; clone_size: -; v_call: TRBV7-9; cdr3_aa: CASSRPKGEFTEAFF; cdr3_nt: TGTGCCAGCAGCCGTCCAAAAGGAGAATTCACTGAAGCTTTCTTT
j_call: TRBJ2-5; d_call: -; clone_size: many; v_call: TRBV12-3/TRBV12-4; cdr3_aa: CASSATDQETQYF; cdr3_nt: TGTGCCAGCAGTGCGACAGACCAAGAGACCCAGTACTTC
j_call: TRBJ2-7; d_call: -; clone_size: -; v_call: TRBV6-5; cdr3_aa: CASSPLEEGYEQYF; cdr3_nt: TGTGCCAGCAGTCCCCTCGAGGAGGGCTACGAGCAGTACTTC
j_call: TRBJ1-5; d_call: -; clone_size: -; v_call: TRBV28; cdr3_aa: CASSLRDTDQSQHF; cdr3_nt: TGTGCCAGCAGTTTACGGGACACCGATCAGTCCCAGCATTTT
j_call: TRBJ2-4; d_call: TRBD2; clone_size: -; v_call: TRBV29-1; cdr3_aa: CSAVAGGPDKNIQYF; cdr3_nt: TGCAGCGCCGTAGCGGGGGGGCCTGATAAAAACATTCAGTACTTC
j_call: TRBJ1-2; d_call: TRBD1; clone_size: -; v_call: TRBV9; cdr3_aa: CASSVGVQGILGYTF; cdr3_nt: TGTGCCAGCAGCGTAGGAGTACAGGGGATACTTGGCTACACCTTC
j_call: TRBJ1-3; d_call: -; clone_size: -; v_call: TRBV7-6; cdr3_aa: CASSSGLVRNTIYF; cdr3_nt: TGTGCCAGCAGCTCTGGACTCGTTAGGAACACCATATATTTT
j_call: TRBJ2-1; d_call: TRBD1; clone_size: -; v_call: TRBV7-9; cdr3_aa: CASSSGTGRNEQFF; cdr3_nt: TGTGCCAGCAGCTCCGGGACAGGGAGAAATGAGCAGTTCTTC
j_call: TRBJ1-2; d_call: -; clone_size: -; v_call: TRBV20-1; cdr3_aa: CSARGGGSNYGYTF; cdr3_nt: TGCAGTGCTAGAGGAGGAGGGAGTAACTATGGCTACACCTTC
j_call: TRBJ2-1; d_call: -; clone_size: -; v_call: TRBV29-1; cdr3_aa: CSVNPPGSAYNEQFF; cdr3_nt: TGCAGCGTAAACCCGCCCGGGTCCGCCTACAATGAGCAGTTCTTC
j_call: TRBJ2-1; d_call: -; clone_size: -; v_call: TRBV12-3/TRBV12-4; cdr3_aa: CASWLGGEQFF; cdr3_nt: TGTGCCAGCTGGTTGGGGGGTGAGCAGTTCTTC
j_call: TRBJ2-1; d_call: -; clone_size: many; v_call: TRBV12-3/TRBV12-4; cdr3_aa: CASSPAGEQFF; cdr3_nt: TGTGCCAGCAGTCCGGCGGGGGAGCAGTTCTTC
j_call: TRBJ2-3; d_call: -; clone_size: many; v_call: TRBV7-2; cdr3_aa: CASSAGLDYTDTQYF; cdr3_nt: TGTGCCAGCAGCGCAGGGCTGGACTATACTGATACGCAGTATTTT
j_call: TRBJ1-1; d_call: -; clone_size: -; v_call: TRBV15; cdr3_aa: CATSRVAQGNTEAFF; cdr3_nt: TGTGCCACCAGCAGAGTTGCGCAGGGCAACACTGAAGCTTTCTTT
j_call: TRBJ1-2; d_call: -; clone_size: many; v_call: TRBV7-8; cdr3_aa: CASSLGAGGGAYGYTF; cdr3_nt: TGTGCCAGCAGCTTAGGGGCAGGCGGGGGGGCTTATGGCTACACCTTC
j_call: TRBJ2-7; d_call: TRBD1; clone_size: -; v_call: TRBV5-6; cdr3_aa: CASSFRTGIYEQYF; cdr3_nt: TGTGCCAGCAGCTTCAGGACAGGGATCTACGAGCAGTACTTC
j_call: TRBJ1-2; d_call: TRBD1; clone_size: few; v_call: TRBV7-3; cdr3_aa: CASSLIPGGLPYGYTF; cdr3_nt: TGTGCCAGCAGCTTAATCCCAGGGGGCTTGCCATATGGCTACACCTTC
j_call: TRBJ1-1; d_call: -; clone_size: -; v_call: TRBV6-6; cdr3_aa: CASTLPGGPTDTEAFF; cdr3_nt: TGTGCCAGCACCTTACCGGGGGGACCCACCGACACTGAAGCTTTCTTT
j_call: TRBJ2-5; d_call: -; clone_size: -; v_call: TRBV14; cdr3_aa: CASSHFASQWETQYF; cdr3_nt: TGTGCCAGCAGCCATTTCGCCAGTCAATGGGAGACCCAGTACTTC
j_call: TRBJ1-2; d_call: -; clone_size: -; v_call: TRBV19; cdr3_aa: CASSITDGSPYGYTF; cdr3_nt: TGTGCCAGTAGTATAACAGACGGATCTCCTTATGGCTACACCTTC
j_call: TRBJ2-3; d_call: -; clone_size: few; v_call: TRBV3-1; cdr3_aa: CASSQGQTLTDTQYF; cdr3_nt: TGTGCCAGCAGCCAAGGTCAAACTCTCACAGATACGCAGTATTTT
j_call: TRBJ2-1; d_call: -; clone_size: -; v_call: TRBV12-3/TRBV12-4; cdr3_aa: CASSPTSVFYNEQFF; cdr3_nt: TGTGCCAGCAGTCCTACGAGTGTTTTTTACAATGAGCAGTTCTTC
j_call: TRBJ2-3; d_call: TRBD2; clone_size: many; v_call: TRBV13; cdr3_aa: CASSSRTSSTDTQYF; cdr3_nt: TGTGCCAGCAGCTCCCGGACTAGTAGCACAGATACGCAGTATTTT
j_call: TRBJ1-1; d_call: TRBD1; clone_size: many; v_call: TRBV7-9; cdr3_aa: CASRPGQDWDTEAFF; cdr3_nt: TGTGCCAGCAGACCCGGACAGGACTGGGACACTGAAGCTTTCTTT
j_call: TRBJ2-5; d_call: -; clone_size: many; v_call: TRBV7-2; cdr3_aa: CASSSRRPQETQYF; cdr3_nt: TGTGCCAGCAGCTCCCGCAGGCCCCAAGAGACCCAGTACTTC
j_call: TRBJ2-7; d_call: -; clone_size: -; v_call: TRBV4-1; cdr3_aa: CASSQDSLGTQIEQYF; cdr3_nt: TGCGCCAGCAGCCAAGATTCCCTCGGGACCCAAATCGAGCAGTACTTC